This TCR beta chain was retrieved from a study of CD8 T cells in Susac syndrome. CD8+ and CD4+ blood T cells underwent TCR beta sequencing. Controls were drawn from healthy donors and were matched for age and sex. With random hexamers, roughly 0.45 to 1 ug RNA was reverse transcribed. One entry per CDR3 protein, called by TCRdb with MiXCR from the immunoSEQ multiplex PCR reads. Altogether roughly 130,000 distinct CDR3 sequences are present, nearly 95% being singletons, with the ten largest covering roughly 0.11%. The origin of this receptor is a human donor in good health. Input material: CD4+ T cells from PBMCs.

CDR3 sequence reads: CASSRREFGEKLFF. In nucleotides, the CDR3 is TGTGCCAGCAGCCGCAGGGAATTCGGTGAAAAACTGTTTTTT. The chain recombines TRBV3-1 with TRBJ1-4; D may be TRBD1 (5 bases). There are 14 residues in the CDR3. With 4 bases removed from V and 7 bases from J, the gap between germline ends came to 13 bases. Germline CDR1 LGHDT, CDR2 YNNKEL (reference sequence).